Presented here are 17 T cell receptor beta chains from one specimen sequenced in a study of vaccination effects on CD4 cells after COVID-19. The table came from immunoSEQ multiplex PCR; TCRdb's copy has only in-frame clones and leaves some out. The repertoire holds fewer than 30,000 clones, 76% seen once, with approximately 10% in the top ten. These TCRs' antigens remain unknown. Antigen-specific CD4+ T cell clonotypes were called by their expansion after viral peptide-pool culture in ViraFEST. Once cultured for approximately 10 days, the cells underwent separation to obtain CD4+ T cells. Prior SARS-CoV-2 infection was absent in the vaccine recipients, as shown by negative nucleocapsid antibodies. This sample comprised CD4+ T cells from PBMCs cultured with HCoV-NL63 spike peptides, obtained before COVID-19 vaccination. The receptors here all came from a human donor who received a COVID-19 vaccine.

The chain recombines TRBV3-1 (or the pseudogene TRBV3-2) with TRBJ2-3, with TRBD2 matching 9 bases. The ends lost 4 bases at V and 0 bases at J; junction bases unmatched: 2. The length of the CDR3 is 15 residues. CDR1 and CDR2 from the germline V gene are LGHDT and YNNKEL (reference sequence). The DNA of the CDR3 is TGTGCCAGCAGCCCTACTAGCGGGAGCACAGATACGCAGTATTTT. Translation gives CASSPTSGSTDTQYF.

V is TRBV6-5 and J is TRBJ2-5, with 7 bases lining up with TRBD1. V lost 6 bases and J lost 3; bases outside the gene matches: 4. This CDR3 contains 13 residues. Germline assignment: CDR1 MNHEY and CDR2 SVGAGI. CDR3 sequence (DNA): TGTGCCAGCAGGCACGGGACAGAAGAGACCCAGTACTTC. Its translation: CASRHGTEETQYF.

The chain carries TRBV6-5 and TRBJ2-2; no definite D call. Per germline, CDR1 MNHEY and CDR2 SVGAGI. CDR3 length equals 13 residues. V was trimmed by 10 bases and J by 1 base, leaving 10 bases between them. CDR3 sequence: CATTPQNTGELFF. In nucleotides, the CDR3 is TGTGCCACCACCCCGCAGAACACCGGGGAGCTGTTTTTT.

This rearrangement joins TRBV28 to TRBJ2-7; TRBD2 is a possible D gene (5 bases). Trimming left V 6 bases short and J 0 bases short, with 12 bases between. The CDR3 runs to 14 residues. Looked up from germline, CDR1 is MDHEN and CDR2 is SYDVKM. The CDR3 is CASRRLGSSYEQYF. For the CDR3, the DNA is TGTGCCAGCAGGAGACTGGGGAGCTCCTACGAGCAGTACTTC.

The chain is built from TRBV5-1 and TRBJ2-1, with 11 bases identical to TRBD2. CDR3 length: 15 residues. J gave up 8 bases and V 2 bases, and 6 bases lay outside the gene matches. CDR1 and CDR2 (germline): SGHRS, YFSETQ. The CDR3 DNA sequence: TGCGCCAGCAGCTTACTAGCGGGGGCACTCCATGAGCAGTTCTTC. Translating gives CASSLLAGALHEQFF. The full variable domain, its missing parts supplied by reference TRBV5-1 and TRBJ2-1, is KAGVTQTPRYLIKTRGQQVTLSCSPISGHRSVSWYQQTPGQGLQFLFEYFSETQRNKGNFPGRFSGRQFSNSRSEMNVSTLELGDSALYLCASSLLAGALHEQFFGPGTRLTVL.

J is TRBJ2-5 and V is TRBV7-2, with 8 bases lining up with TRBD2. This CDR3 has 16 amino acids. Germline loops: CDR1 SGHTA, CDR2 FQGNSA. J was trimmed by 5 bases and V by 0 bases; bases with no gene match: 8. In nucleotides, the CDR3 is TGTGCCAGCAGCTTAGCCGCCCTAGCGGGCGGGGAGACCCAGTACTTC. It yields the protein CASSLAALAGGETQYF.

This clone has just one count. The rearrangement uses TRBV6-5 and TRBJ2-7, with 7 bases aligning to TRBD1. The CDR3 extends over 14 amino acids. V shed 9 bases and J 3 bases; nucleotides not matched to a gene: 11. CDR1 is MNHEY and CDR2 is SVGAGI in the germline V gene. The CDR3 sequence is CASPRDSQLYEQYF. The CDR3 coding sequence is TGTGCCAGTCCCCGGGACAGCCAACTCTACGAGCAGTACTTC.

CDR3: CASSYAGEGYTF. In nucleotides, the CDR3 is TGTGCCAGCAGTTATGCCGGGGAGGGCTACACCTTC. The chain joins TRBV6-5 to TRBJ1-2; no clear D gene. The V end was cut by 3 bases, the J end by 8 bases, with 10 bases between. This CDR3 region has 12 residues. Germline lookup yields CDR1 MNHEY and CDR2 SVGAGI.

The V gene is TRBV29-1, the J gene TRBJ2-1, with 7 bases that match TRBD2. The CDR3 spans 13 residues. With 0 bases clipped from V and 7 bases from J, the junction kept 3 bases outside the gene matches. Germline values: CDR1 SQVTM, CDR2 ANQGSEA. The CDR3 loop reads CSVEEGGGNEQFF. CDR3 sequence (DNA): TGCAGCGTTGAAGAGGGGGGGGGAAATGAGCAGTTCTTC.

This clone was picked up one time. The rearrangement links TRBV3-1 (or the pseudogene TRBV3-2) to TRBJ2-5; the match to TRBD2 covers 8 bases. This CDR3 has 15 amino acids. V shed 2 bases, J shed 5 bases, and the junction held 7 bases outside the gene matches. From germline, CDR1 is LGHDT and CDR2 YNNKEL (reference sequence). CDR3 amino acids: CASSQTAGAAETQYF. DNA for the CDR3: TGTGCCAGCAGCCAAACAGCGGGGGCGGCCGAGACCCAGTACTTC.

This sequence joins TRBV18 and TRBJ2-7; D is uncertain. Germline CDR1 KGHSH, CDR2 LQKENI. The CDR3 runs 11 residues. V lost 6 bases and J 4 bases, leaving 7 bases between the germline ends. The CDR3 bases are TGTGCCAGCTCCCCCGGGTACGAGCAGTACTTC. Its translation is CASSPGYEQYF.

Within the sample, this clone is large (0.1 to 1%). The chain has TRBV3-1 (or the pseudogene TRBV3-2) and TRBJ2-4; 10 positions agree with TRBD1. J lost 4 bases, V lost 5 bases, and 2 bases had no gene match. This CDR3 has 14 amino acids. Germline loops: CDR1 LGHDT, CDR2 YNNKEL (reference sequence). CDR3 amino acids: CASSVDRGKNIQYF. The CDR3, as DNA: TGTGCCAGCAGCGTGGACAGGGGGAAAAACATTCAGTACTTC.

This clone turned up a few times. The chain has TRBV11-2 and TRBJ2-7, with D possibly matching TRBD1 (6 bases). Between the trimmed V and J ends, which lost 5 bases and 4 bases, there was a span of 12 bases. This CDR3 is built from 13 residues. In germline, CDR1 is SGHAT, CDR2 FQNNGV. The CDR3 loop reads CASSADRAYEQYF. The CDR3 DNA reads TGTGCCAGCAGCGCGGACAGAGCGTACGAGCAGTACTTC.

This clone showed up just once. The chain couples TRBV3-1 (or the pseudogene TRBV3-2) to TRBJ1-1; 7 nucleotides line up with TRBD1. The CDR3 has 15 residues. Germline values: CDR1 LGHDT, CDR2 YNNKEL (reference sequence). V lost 0 bases and J lost 6; bases outside the gene matches: 7. CDR3 region: CASSQETGFIAEAFF. Written as DNA, the CDR3 is TGTGCCAGCAGCCAAGAGACAGGGTTTATCGCTGAAGCTTTCTTT.

V usage is TRBV6-6 and J usage is TRBJ2-7, with 9 positions matching TRBD2. Trimming cost V 0 bases and J 6 bases; bases outside gene matches: 9. The length of the CDR3 is 16 residues. Germline lookup yields CDR1 MNHNY and CDR2 SVGAGI (reference sequence). The CDR3 is CASSYSKMRGGSEQYF. The CDR3 DNA reads as TGTGCCAGCAGTTACTCGAAGATGCGGGGGGGCTCCGAGCAGTACTTC.

This clone appeared a few times. The CDR3 bases are TGCGCCAGCAGCTATTCGGACAGGGGCTATGGCTACACCTTC. Its protein product is CASSYSDRGYGYTF. The chain combines TRBV5-1 with TRBJ1-2; 9 bases fit TRBD1. This CDR3 comprises 14 residues. Germline V gene data show CDR1 as SGHRS and CDR2 as YFSETQ. V trimming: 3 bases; J trimming: 4 bases; junction bases outside the gene matches: 4. The full variable domain, its missing parts supplied by reference TRBV5-1 and TRBJ1-2, is KAGVTQTPRYLIKTRGQQVTLSCSPISGHRSVSWYQQTPGQGLQFLFEYFSETQRNKGNFPGRFSGRQFSNSRSEMNVSTLELGDSALYLCASSYSDRGYGYTFGSGTRLTVV.

The chain uses TRBV6-5 and TRBJ2-3; either TRBD1 or TRBD2 may fit D (6 bases each). Germline V gene lookup returns CDR1 MNHEY and CDR2 SVGAGI. Trimming took 5 bases from V and 8 from J, leaving 14 bases between them. The length of the CDR3 is 13 residues. CDR3 coding DNA: TGTGCCAGCAGTACAGGGACTCCGAGTACGCAGTATTTT. Translation: CASSTGTPSTQYF.